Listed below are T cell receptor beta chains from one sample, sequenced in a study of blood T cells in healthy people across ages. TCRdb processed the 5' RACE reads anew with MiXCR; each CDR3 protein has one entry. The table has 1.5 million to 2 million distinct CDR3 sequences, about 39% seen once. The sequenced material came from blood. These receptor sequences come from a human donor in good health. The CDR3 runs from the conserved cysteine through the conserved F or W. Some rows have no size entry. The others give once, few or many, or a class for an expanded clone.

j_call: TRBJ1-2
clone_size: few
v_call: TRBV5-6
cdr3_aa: CASSSARGRANYGYTF

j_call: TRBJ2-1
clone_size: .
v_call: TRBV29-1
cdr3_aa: CSVGVVNEQFF

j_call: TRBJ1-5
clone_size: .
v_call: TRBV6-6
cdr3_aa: CASSLTGPASGNQPQHF

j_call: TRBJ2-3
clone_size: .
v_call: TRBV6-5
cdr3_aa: CASSYWQGRADTQYF

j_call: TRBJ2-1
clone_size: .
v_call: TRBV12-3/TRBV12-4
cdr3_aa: CASSLFGSDFGNEQFF

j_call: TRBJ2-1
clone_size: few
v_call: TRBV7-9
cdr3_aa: CASSPSQGNYNEQFF

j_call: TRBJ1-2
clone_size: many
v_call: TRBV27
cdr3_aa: CASSFRQGGGYGYTF

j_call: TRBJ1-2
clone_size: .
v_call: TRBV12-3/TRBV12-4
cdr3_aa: CASSYAGSGYGYTF

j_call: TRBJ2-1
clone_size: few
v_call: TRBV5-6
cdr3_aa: CASSLVSTYPYNEQFF

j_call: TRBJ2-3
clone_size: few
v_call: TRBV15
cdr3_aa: CATSRDQASGTQYF

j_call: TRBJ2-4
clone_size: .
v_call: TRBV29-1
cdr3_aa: CSVPGAGKNIQYF

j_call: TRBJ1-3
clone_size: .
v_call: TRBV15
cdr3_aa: CATGLPGNTIYF